These 14 T cell receptor beta chains were all obtained from the same sample, sequenced in a study of T-cell reconstitution after alpha-beta-depleted transplantation in children. Molecular barcoding with unique molecular identifiers was used for the TCRbeta library. TCRdb processed the PCR reads anew with MiXCR; each CDR3 protein has one entry. The table records approximately 210,000 distinct CDR3 sequences, 17% of them present only once. The sample was PBMCs, mostly from graft donor cells, taken 360 days after TCRalphabeta/CD19-depleted stem cell transplant. The receptors were sampled from a male patient between 2 and 15 years old who had a stem cell transplant for acute lymphoblastic leukemia, so the T cells may come from the graft donor.

This clonotype showed up just a few times. The gene calls are TRBV20-1 and TRBJ2-5; 7 nucleotides line up with TRBD2. The CDR3 covers 14 residues. Germline values: CDR1 DFQATT, CDR2 SNEGSKA (reference sequence). Trimming at V came to 6 bases and at J to 5 bases, leaving 12 bases not matched to a gene. This CDR3 is CSAPPTSVGETQYF. In nucleotides, the CDR3 is TGCAGTGCCCCCCCTACTAGCGTTGGGGAGACCCAGTACTTC.

This clonotype was found a few times. The gene calls are TRBV7-2 and TRBJ2-2, with 9 positions matching TRBD2. Trimming removed 2 bases from V and 0 bases from J; junction bases left unmatched: 1. CDR1 and CDR2 from the germline V gene are SGHTA and FQGNSA. The CDR3 runs 16 residues. This CDR3 reads CASSLRLAANTGELFF. CDR3 in DNA: TGTGCCAGCAGCTTAAGACTAGCGGCGAACACCGGGGAGCTGTTTTTT. Drawing the rest from reference TRBV7-2 and TRBJ2-2, the complete variable domain is GAGVSQSPSNKVTEKGKDVELRCDPISGHTALYWYRQSLGQGLEFLIYFQGNSAPDKSGLPSDRFSAERTGGSVSTLTIQRTQQEDSAVYLCASSLRLAANTGELFFGEGSRLTVL.

In its sample, this clonotype was seen many times. The rearrangement joins TRBV2 to TRBJ2-5; D perhaps matches TRBD1 (5 bases). The CDR3 consists of 17 residues. Germline V gene sequence: CDR1 SNHLY, CDR2 FYNNEI. The V and J ends lost 8 bases and 7 bases respectively, with 29 bases between them. DNA of the CDR3: TGTGCCAGCGTAAGAAAGATTGACAGTCACGGTTCGCGGACCCAGTACTTC. Translating it yields CASVRKIDSHGSRTQYF.

The gene calls are TRBV7-2 and TRBJ2-1; no clear D. From germline, CDR1 is SGHTA and CDR2 FQGNSA. Trimming shortened V by 5 bases and J by 9 bases, and 8 bases separated the two germline ends. The CDR3 is 11 residues long. This CDR3 reads CASSASIEQFF. CDR3 coding DNA: TGTGCCAGCAGCGCGAGTATTGAGCAGTTCTTC.

The chain links TRBV3-1 to TRBJ2-1, with 12 bases that match TRBD2. The CDR3 contains 17 residues. The junction had 5 bases not matched to a gene; V was cut back by 3 bases and J by 2 bases. From germline, CDR1 is LGHDT and CDR2 YNNKEL (reference sequence). CDR3 region: CASSQGLAGGPYNEQFF. CDR3 coding DNA: TGTGCCAGCAGCCAGGGGCTAGCGGGGGGGCCCTACAATGAGCAGTTCTTC.

This rearrangement joins TRBV5-4 to TRBJ2-5; possibly TRBD2 for D (5 bases). Between the trimmed V and J ends, which lost 2 bases and 2 bases, there was a span of 13 bases. Germline V gene lookup returns CDR1 SGHNT and CDR2 YYREEE (reference sequence). This CDR3 region has 15 residues. CDR3 coding DNA: TGTGCCAGCAGCTTCAAGAATCCGGGGCAAGAGACCCAGTACTTC. Its protein product is CASSFKNPGQETQYF. Full variable domain (missing parts from reference TRBV5-4 and TRBJ2-5): ETGVTQSPTHLIKTRGQQVTLRCSSQSGHNTVSWYQQALGQGPQFIFQYYREEENGRGNFPPRFSGLQFPNYSSELNVNALELDDSALYLCASSFKNPGQETQYFGPGTRLLVL.

V gene TRBV20-1 combines with J gene TRBJ1-5, with 7 bases that match TRBD1. The CDR3 totals 13 residues. The trim removed 5 bases at V and 4 bases at J, leaving 5 bases unmatched. Germline V lookup: CDR1 DFQATT, CDR2 SNEGSKA (reference sequence). The CDR3 spells CSAFDRVNQPQHF. DNA for the CDR3: TGCAGTGCTTTTGACAGGGTTAATCAGCCCCAGCATTTT.

The chain combines TRBV20-1 with TRBJ2-3, with D perhaps TRBD2 (6 bases). The ends were cut back, 3 bases at V and 2 bases at J, with 9 bases in the middle. Germline CDR1 reads DFQATT; CDR2 reads SNEGSKA (reference sequence). The CDR3 consists of 13 residues. The CDR3 DNA follows: TGCAGTGCTAGCGGGGGAGACACAGATACGCAGTATTTT. It encodes CSASGGDTDTQYF.

This chain uses TRBV7-9 with TRBJ2-3, with D unresolved. CDR3 size: 13 residues. Trimming stripped 5 bases from V and 4 bases from J, with 10 bases between. Germline CDR1 is SEHNR and CDR2 is FQNEAQ (reference sequence). The CDR3 region is CASSPNSADTQYF. The CDR3 DNA sequence: TGTGCCAGCAGCCCGAACAGTGCAGATACGCAGTATTTT. The full variable domain, its missing parts supplied by reference TRBV7-9 and TRBJ2-3, is DTGVSQNPRHKITKRGQNVTFRCDPISEHNRLYWYRQTLGQGPEFLTYFQNEAQLEKSRLLSDRFSAERPKGSFSTLEIQRTEQGDSAMYLCASSPNSADTQYFGPGTRLTVL.

This clonotype was picked up a small number of times. The CDR3 loop reads CASPRGGRTTEAFF. CDR3 sequence (DNA): TGTGCCAGCCCACGGGGAGGAAGGACCACTGAAGCTTTCTTT. The chain is built from TRBV12-3 or TRBV12-4 and TRBJ1-1; unclear D gene. V was trimmed by 8 bases and J by 4 bases, leaving 17 bases between them. The CDR3 has 14 amino acids.

This CDR3 is CASSFSAGANVLTF. As DNA, the CDR3 is TGTGCCAGCAGCTTCAGTGCTGGGGCCAACGTCCTGACTTTC. V and J are TRBV7-8 and TRBJ2-6; no clear D gene. The germline V gene encodes CDR1 SGHVS and CDR2 FQNEAQ. CDR3 size: 14 residues. Trimming pared 3 bases from V and 2 bases from J, leaving 5 bases between.

CDR3: CASSPLWDRVSPLHF. For the CDR3, the DNA is TGTGCCAGCAGTCCTCTGTGGGACAGGGTCTCACCCCTCCACTTT. The rearrangement links TRBV28 to TRBJ1-6, with 9 bases that match TRBD1. Germline trimming cut 5 bases from V and 10 bases from J; bases unmatched to any gene: 9. Germline CDR1 and CDR2: MDHEN and SYDVKM. This CDR3 is 15 amino acids long.

The rearrangement joins TRBV20-1 to TRBJ1-2; a weak D match, TRBD1 (5 bases). Germline assignment: CDR1 DFQATT and CDR2 SNEGSKA (reference sequence). CDR3 length: 11 amino acids. V was trimmed by 5 bases and J by 5 bases, leaving 9 bases between them. This CDR3 reads CSARTLYGYTF. CDR3 bases: TGCAGTGCTCGGACACTTTATGGCTACACCTTC.

This clonotype was counted at least ten times. The chain has TRBV12-3 or TRBV12-4 and TRBJ2-7; D gene ambiguous. The CDR3 loop spans 14 amino acids. Trimming left V 2 bases short and J 3 bases short, with 11 bases between. The CDR3 DNA sequence: TGTGCCAGCAGTTTACGACAAGTGCGCTACGAGCAGTACTTC. This gives the protein CASSLRQVRYEQYF.